This TCR beta chain was identified in a study of control samples from healthy donors and cancer patients. The CDR3 has 14 amino acids. Germline CDR1 and CDR2: SGHTA and FQGTGA. Trimming removed 3 bases from V and 4 bases from J, with 12 bases in between. Assay: immunoSEQ multiplex PCR; the TCRdb copy retains only in-frame clones and omits some. The sample lists 400,000 to 450,000 clones; 75% to 95% were seen once. This chain connects TRBV7-3 to TRBJ1-1; D call uncertain. This sequence was found in a man aged 40-55 years with head and neck cancer. The sample taken for sequencing was PBMCs. The CDR3 bases are TGTGCCAGCAGCTTCGGGGTCTCGGGCACTGAAGCTTTCTTT. It encodes CASSFGVSGTEAFF.